This TCR beta chain was sequenced in a study of T cells in Graves' hyperthyroidism and ophthalmopathy. Study results and limitations: Clonotypes that were expanded in thyroid above 0.001 mostly appeared in blood too.

Germline V gene lookup returns CDR1 LNHDA and CDR2 SQIVND (reference sequence). V was cut by 9 bases and J by 0 bases, with 11 bases left in between. This CDR3 has 13 residues. Amplified TCR beta CDR3 regions came from RNA transcripts. A first-round RT-PCR of the TCR CDR3 used the HTBI primer set. TCRdb passed the multiplex PCR reads through MiXCR, listing each CDR3 protein once. The table shows roughly 260,000 distinct CDR3 sequences, with more than 14% occurring only once. Newly diagnosed patients aged 18 to 65 had hyperthyroidism of under 2 months' duration. The study left out patients who had uncontrolled infection, other autoimmune disease, pregnancy or lactation. The diagnoses drew upon clinical symptoms, serum thyroxine and TRAb, thyroid ultrasound and orbital computed tomography. This clonotype has ten or more counts. Its target is unknown.

The sample taken for sequencing was blood. The rearrangement uses TRBV19 and TRBJ1-2; D ambiguous. This TCR came from a woman aged 40 to 55 with Graves' hyperthyroidism that later progressed to Graves' ophthalmopathy. The CDR3 DNA is TGTGCCAGCAACGGGATAGCTAACTATGGCTACACCTTC. Residues: CASNGIANYGYTF.